This TCR beta chain was observed in a study of shared clonotypes between healthy human individuals. Whole-study findings and limits: Shared across a few donors were approximately 5% of the naive CD4 clonotypes.

Points on this clone: Its antigen is not known.

Germline V gives CDR1 SGHNT, CDR2 YYREEE (reference sequence). This CDR3 contains 14 residues. The V gene lost 1 base and the J gene lost 0 bases, with 6 bases spanning the gap. Clones were sequenced by immunoSEQ multiplex PCR, and TCRdb holds only the in-frame ones, with some missing. There are under 750,000 clones in the sample; roughly two thirds occur only once, and less than 2% lies in the top ten. The sequenced sample consisted of memory CD4+ T cells sorted from blood. The subset here: CD45RA-negative fraction. J is TRBJ2-3 and V is TRBV5-4; the D is unclear. This receptor was taken from a woman aged 25 to 39 in good health. For the CDR3, the DNA is TGTGCCAGCAGCTTGCAATATAGCACAGATACGCAGTATTTT. Its protein is CASSLQYSTDTQYF.